This T cell receptor beta chain derives from a study of blood T cell repertoires in COVID-19. The method was immunoSEQ multiplex PCR; TCRdb's version includes in-frame clones alone and lacks a portion of them. The sample carries some 230,000 clones, roughly 79% recorded once. The clonotype comes from a man aged 35-49 years who had recovered from COVID-19. The source material was PBMCs or T cells enriched from blood (not recorded which).

The CDR3 region is CSVGQGGPYEQYF. The DNA of the CDR3 is TGCAGCGTCGGACAGGGGGGACCCTACGAGCAGTACTTC. The chain uses TRBV29-1 and TRBJ2-7; 10 bases are shared with TRBD1. The germline CDR1 and CDR2 sequences are SQVTM and ANQGSEA. CDR3 size: 13 residues. With 6 bases clipped from V and 2 bases from J, the junction kept 4 bases outside the gene matches.